Listed here are 30 T cell receptor beta chains from one sample, sequenced in a study of cytomegalovirus exposure and HLA in healthy donors. It was with 60 Vbeta and 13 Jbeta primers that the PCR ran. Produced via immunoSEQ multiplex PCR; TCRdb's table is partial and in-frame only. In the table there are 150,000 to 200,000 clones, 72% of which are singletons. The sequencing input was PBMCs. These receptors were taken from a human donor in good health.

The J gene is TRBJ1-6, the V gene TRBV5-6; D is uncertain. This CDR3 spans 14 amino acids. CDR1 is SGHDT and CDR2 is YYEEEE in the germline V gene. The V end was cut by 0 bases, the J end by 5 bases, with 6 bases between. The CDR3 region is CASSLGLDNSPLHF. For the CDR3, the DNA is TGTGCCAGCAGCTTGGGGCTTGATAATTCACCCCTCCACTTT.

This clone has a single count. The chain joins TRBV11-3 to TRBJ1-3; D is ambiguous. CDR3 length: 14 residues. Germline V gene lookup returns CDR1 SGHNT and CDR2 YENEEA. Trimming pared 5 bases from V and 6 bases from J, leaving 14 bases between. CDR3 bases: TGTGCCAGCAGCCCCGGAGGAGGTGCAAACACCATATATTTT. This codes for CASSPGGGANTIYF.

The genes are TRBV18 and TRBJ1-2; D might be TRBD1 (5 bases). The ends were cut back, 0 bases at V and 4 bases at J, with 9 bases in the middle. Germline V CDR1 and CDR2: KGHSH, LQKENI. The CDR3 spans 14 residues. In nucleotides, the CDR3 is TGTGCCAGCTCACCACCGACAGTCCGCTATGGCTACACCTTC. This translates into CASSPPTVRYGYTF.

This clone occurred once. The V and J genes are TRBV7-2 and TRBJ2-7; D is undetermined. The V end lost 2 bases, the J end lost 2 bases, and 4 bases lay between the germline ends. This CDR3 region has 12 residues. Germline lookup yields CDR1 SGHTA and CDR2 FQGNSA. The CDR3 here is CASSLSAYEQYF. The CDR3 DNA reads as TGTGCCAGCAGCTTATCCGCCTACGAGCAGTACTTC.

The V gene is TRBV5-4, the J gene TRBJ2-5; 11 bases are shared with TRBD2. The CDR3 covers 19 residues. The V gene's germline CDR1 is SGHNT and CDR2 YYREEE (reference sequence). V lost 3 bases, J lost 1 base, and 14 bases stayed unmatched. CDR3 protein: CASSSPNGASGGSQETQYF. The CDR3 nucleotides are TGTGCCAGCAGCTCCCCCAACGGGGCTAGCGGGGGGAGCCAAGAGACCCAGTACTTC.

A remark on this clone: In the same sample, other DNA sequences code for this CDR3. The J gene is TRBJ2-7, the V gene TRBV27, with a possible D match to TRBD2 (6 bases). Germline loops: CDR1 MNHEY, CDR2 SMNVEV (reference sequence). V lost 0 bases and J 3 bases, leaving 9 bases between the germline ends. The CDR3 loop spans 14 amino acids. The CDR3 reads CASSLSQGGYEQYF. CDR3 DNA: TGTGCCAGCAGTTTATCCCAGGGAGGCTACGAGCAGTACTTC.

This clone was seen a handful of times. This chain links TRBV6-4 with TRBJ1-1; TRBD1 aligns across 9 bases. The CDR3 sequence is 14 residues long. The V gene's germline CDR1 is MRHNA and CDR2 SNTAGT. Unmatched junction bases numbered 5, after V lost 5 bases and J lost 4 bases. Written as DNA, the CDR3 is TGTGCCAGCAGTCCAGGGACAGGGAGCACTGAAGCTTTCTTT. Its protein product is CASSPGTGSTEAFF.

The V and J genes are TRBV7-9 and TRBJ1-5; perhaps TRBD1 as D (6 bases). CDR1 SEHNR and CDR2 FQNEAQ come from the germline V gene (reference sequence). This CDR3 is built from 15 residues. V lost 1 base to trimming and J lost 4 bases, with 11 bases between them. This chain's CDR3 is CASSLGQVGNQPQHF. CDR3 DNA sequence: TGTGCCAGCAGCTTAGGACAGGTTGGAAATCAGCCCCAGCATTTT.

This sequence joins TRBV19 and TRBJ2-7, with 9 bases that match TRBD1. Trimming cost V 4 bases and J 0 bases; bases outside gene matches: 4. Germline V CDR1 and CDR2: LNHDA, SQIVND (reference sequence). The length of the CDR3 is 15 residues. The CDR3 sequence is CASSKGQGRSYEQYF. The DNA for the CDR3 is TGTGCCAGTAGTAAGGGACAGGGACGCTCCTACGAGCAGTACTTC.

This sequence joins TRBV5-4 and TRBJ2-1; the match to TRBD1 covers 11 bases. The CDR3 sequence is 16 residues long. Germline V lookup: CDR1 SGHNT, CDR2 YYREEE (reference sequence). With 7 bases clipped from V and 8 bases from J, the junction kept 14 bases outside the gene matches. The chain's CDR3 is CASSPIGGQGVDEQFF. CDR3 coding DNA: TGTGCCAGCTCCCCGATCGGGGGACAGGGGGTAGATGAGCAGTTCTTC.

The V and J genes are TRBV13 and TRBJ2-7; TRBD2 agrees at 8 bases. Trimming at V came to 0 bases and at J to 2 bases, leaving 6 bases not matched to a gene. The CDR3 covers 16 residues. Germline assignment: CDR1 PRHDT and CDR2 FYEKMQ (reference sequence). CDR3 region: CASSLGARGAPYEQYF. The DNA of the CDR3 is TGTGCCAGCAGCTTAGGTGCGCGGGGGGCACCCTACGAGCAGTACTTC.

The chain combines TRBV9 with TRBJ1-2; D may be TRBD1 (6 bases). Trimming took off 0 bases at V and 6 bases at J, with 12 bases between the two ends. The CDR3 has 14 residues. CDR1 is SGDLS, CDR2 YYNGEE, per germline. The DNA for the CDR3 is TGTGCCAGCAGCGTAGCTCCCAGGGGCCATGGCTACACCTTC. Translated, it gives CASSVAPRGHGYTF.

This chain connects TRBV4-1 to TRBJ1-3; perhaps TRBD1 as D (6 bases). V shed 2 bases and J shed 4 bases, with 21 bases lying between them. CDR1 and CDR2 from the germline V gene are MGHRA and YSYEKL. CDR3 length: 18 residues. As DNA, the CDR3 is TGCGCCAGCAGCCAACCCGGGCGAGGGGGAGTCCAGGGAAACACCATATATTTT. Translation gives CASSQPGRGGVQGNTIYF.

This rearrangement joins TRBV27 to TRBJ2-7; D ambiguous. The germline V and J ends were trimmed by 4 bases and 1 base, with 5 bases remaining between them. The CDR3 contains 12 residues. Germline loops: CDR1 MNHEY, CDR2 SMNVEV (reference sequence). This CDR3 is CASSSTSYEQYF. In DNA, the CDR3 is TGTGCCAGCAGTTCGACTTCCTACGAGCAGTACTTC.

This clone occurred a few times. The chain employs TRBV29-1 and TRBJ1-1; weak D call: TRBD1 (5 bases). Germline CDR1 reads SQVTM; CDR2 reads ANQGSEA. The CDR3 runs 13 residues. Trimming stripped 7 bases from V and 0 bases from J, with 12 bases between. DNA for the CDR3: TGCAGCGCTTGCAGGGAATTGAACACTGAAGCTTTCTTT. This translates into CSACRELNTEAFF.

This chain uses TRBV11-2 with TRBJ2-2; D perhaps matches TRBD2 (6 bases). V lost 0 bases and J 4 bases, leaving 12 bases between the germline ends. CDR3 length equals 16 residues. Germline V gives CDR1 SGHAT, CDR2 FQNNGV. The CDR3 is CASSLEGGFSTGELFF. DNA for the CDR3: TGTGCCAGCAGCTTAGAGGGGGGTTTCTCCACCGGGGAGCTGTTTTTT.

Remarks on this clone: At one boundary the junction diverges from the germline segment, which might be a read error. This chain uses TRBV2 with TRBJ2-5, with 15 bases aligning to TRBD2. CDR3 size: 14 residues. CDR1 is SNHLY and CDR2 is FYNNEI in the germline V gene. CDR3 DNA: TGTGCCAGCAGTAAAGGACTAGCGGGGGGGCCGCTACACTTC. Translating it yields CASSKGLAGGPLHF.

This clone was detected many times. The chain recombines TRBV7-6 with TRBJ2-5; no clear D. Germline CDR1 reads SGHVS; CDR2 reads FNYEAQ. Trimming took 2 bases from V and 5 from J, leaving 9 bases between them. The CDR3 spans 13 residues. The CDR3 DNA reads TGTGCCAGCAGCTTACTGTTCGGGGAGACCCAGTACTTC. It yields the protein CASSLLFGETQYF.

This clone was counted only a few times. The chain is built from TRBV25-1 and TRBJ1-2; D possibly corresponds to TRBD1 (6 bases). CDR1 and CDR2 from the germline V gene are MGHDK and SYGVNS. The germline V and J ends were trimmed by 6 bases and 8 bases, with 16 bases remaining between them. CDR3 length: 13 amino acids. The CDR3 sequence: CASSQGTIWGYTF. The DNA for the CDR3 is TGTGCCAGCAGCCAGGGGACAATTTGGGGCTACACCTTC.

The chain joins TRBV10-1 to TRBJ1-3; 7 bases match TRBD1. This CDR3 is built from 15 residues. CDR1 WNHNN and CDR2 SYGVQD come from the germline V gene (reference sequence). The J segment lost 0 bases and the V segment lost 3 bases, leaving 2 bases of the junction unmatched. The CDR3 spells CASSEGDSSGNTIYF. The CDR3 nucleotides read TGCGCCAGCAGTGAAGGGGACAGCTCTGGAAACACCATATATTTT.

This chain connects TRBV7-9 to TRBJ1-1; unclear D gene. V lost 5 bases and J 6 bases, leaving 10 bases between the germline ends. The V gene's germline CDR1 is SEHNR and CDR2 FQNEAQ (reference sequence). This CDR3 region has 12 residues. DNA for the CDR3: TGTGCCAGCAGCCCAGGTGTCGCTGAAGCTTTCTTT. Protein: CASSPGVAEAFF.

The chain carries TRBV19 and TRBJ1-5; TRBD1 agrees at 10 bases. Looked up from germline, CDR1 is LNHDA and CDR2 is SQIVND (reference sequence). Germline trimming cut 3 bases from V and 4 bases from J; bases unmatched to any gene: 6. The CDR3 is 16 residues long. This CDR3 is CASSIRQGALNQPQHF. The CDR3 DNA is TGTGCCAGTAGTATCAGACAGGGGGCTCTTAATCAGCCCCAGCATTTT.

The chain is built from TRBV5-6 and TRBJ2-4, with TRBD1 matching over 10 bases. Germline V gives CDR1 SGHDT, CDR2 YYEEEE. This CDR3 has 16 amino acids. V was clipped by 3 bases and J by 3 bases; unmatched bases: 6. This chain's CDR3 is CASSSWTGGGKNIQYF. The CDR3 region has the DNA TGTGCCAGCAGCTCCTGGACAGGGGGAGGCAAAAACATTCAGTACTTC. The full variable domain, its missing parts supplied by reference TRBV5-6 and TRBJ2-4, is DAGVTQSPTHLIKTRGQQVTLRCSPKSGHDTVSWYQQALGQGPQFIFQYYEEEERQRGNFPDRFSGHQFPNYSSELNVNALLLGDSALYLCASSSWTGGGKNIQYFGAGTRLSVL.

The chain has TRBV19 and TRBJ1-5; D possibly corresponds to TRBD1 (6 bases). The CDR3 sequence is 14 residues long. Germline CDR1 LNHDA, CDR2 SQIVND (reference sequence). V dropped 5 bases and J dropped 2 bases, with 10 bases sitting between them. The CDR3 coding sequence is TGTGCCAGTAGTGAGGGGGTTGGCAATCAGCCCCAGCATTTT. As protein: CASSEGVGNQPQHF.

This clone has more than one count but fewer than ten. The chain employs TRBV18 and TRBJ2-2, with 7 bases identical to TRBD1. CDR1 and CDR2 (germline): KGHSH, LQKENI. The CDR3 runs to 17 residues. V lost 3 bases, J lost 3 bases, and 10 bases stayed unmatched. The CDR3 DNA follows: TGTGCCAGCTCACCCGAGGGGGCCCCGCGCGACACCGGGGAGCTGTTTTTT. Encoded protein: CASSPEGAPRDTGELFF.

This clone has a single count. J is TRBJ2-3 and V is TRBV7-9, with a possible D match to TRBD2 (6 bases). Trimming took 7 bases from V and 13 from J, leaving 15 bases between them. CDR3 length: 11 residues. Germline lookup yields CDR1 SEHNR and CDR2 FQNEAQ (reference sequence). Here the CDR3 DNA reads TGTGCCAGCAAGGCGGGATGTGAGGAGTATTTT. It codes for CASKAGCEEYF. The variable domain in full, completed from reference TRBV7-9 and TRBJ2-3, reads DTGVSQNPRHKITKRGQNVTFRCDPISEHNRLYWYRQTLGQGPEFLTYFQNEAQLEKSRLLSDRFSAERPKGSFSTLEIQRTEQGDSAMYLCASKAGCEEYFGPGTRLTVL.

The chain employs TRBV5-6 and TRBJ1-2; 7 bases are a match to TRBD1. Germline V lookup: CDR1 SGHDT, CDR2 YYEEEE. This CDR3 has 15 residues. J gave up 8 bases and V 4 bases, and 14 bases lay outside the gene matches. CDR3 in DNA: TGTGCCAGCAGCCCGGACAGGTCCAACTTCAGAGGCTACACCTTC. Residues: CASSPDRSNFRGYTF.

This clone has only a few counts. The genes are TRBV5-5 and TRBJ2-5, with a weak D call TRBD2 (5 bases). Trimming removed 3 bases from V and 3 bases from J, with 9 bases in between. Germline assignment: CDR1 SGHKS and CDR2 YYEKEE (reference sequence). The CDR3 extends over 13 amino acids. The CDR3 DNA sequence: TGTGCCAGCAGCTCGTTCGGGGAAGAGACCCAGTACTTC. Protein product: CASSSFGEETQYF. Using reference TRBV5-5 and TRBJ2-5 for the parts outside the CDR3, the full variable domain is DAGVTQSPTHLIKTRGQQVTLRCSPISGHKSVSWYQQVLGQGPQFIFQYYEKEERGRGNFPDRFSARQFPNYSSELNVNALLLGDSALYLCASSSFGEETQYFGPGTRLLVL.

The chain has TRBV5-5 and TRBJ1-5, with 11 bases fitting TRBD1. Trimming removed 2 bases from V and 6 bases from J; junction bases left unmatched: 4. This CDR3 has 15 residues. Germline loops: CDR1 SGHKS, CDR2 YYEKEE (reference sequence). The chain's CDR3 is CASSFGTGGSQPQHF. CDR3 bases: TGTGCCAGCAGCTTTGGGACAGGGGGAAGTCAGCCCCAGCATTTT.

Only one count was recorded for this clone. The chain carries TRBV7-2 and TRBJ2-7, with TRBD1 identical over 11 bases. The CDR3 covers 14 residues. The germline V gene encodes CDR1 SGHTA and CDR2 FQGNSA. V trimming: 5 bases; J trimming: 3 bases; junction bases outside the gene matches: 3. Written as DNA, the CDR3 is TGTGCCAGCAGCCGGGGACAGGGGGGCTACGAGCAGTACTTC. Its translation is CASSRGQGGYEQYF.